This TCR beta chain appears in the sequencing data of a study of control samples from healthy donors and cancer patients. Germline V gives CDR1 SGHNT, CDR2 YYREEE (reference sequence). The CDR3 covers 14 residues. Unmatched junction bases numbered 6, after V lost 4 bases and J lost 4 bases. Method: immunoSEQ multiplex PCR; TCRdb's copy keeps in-frame clones and lacks some. The table shows around 92,000 clones, with roughly four fifths occurring only once. The chain is built from TRBV5-4 and TRBJ2-3; 7 bases are a match to TRBD1. This TCR derives from a man in his fifties or sixties in good health. Material for sequencing was blood. DNA of the CDR3: TGTGCCAGCAGCGAAAGACAGGGTTCAGATACGCAGTATTTT. Protein product: CASSERQGSDTQYF.